One sample yielded the 2 T cell receptor beta chains listed below, sequenced in a study of blood T cells in healthy people across ages. A second roughly 6 to 11 cycle PCR used barcoded and J-beta primers. Each CDR3 protein is one row after TCRdb ran MiXCR on the 5' RACE reads. Of around 620,000 distinct CDR3 sequences listed, about 26% are singletons. The sample comprised blood. These TCRs come from a woman in her 70s in good health.

This clonotype came up many times. The chain uses TRBV20-1 and TRBJ2-2, with D uncertain. Trimming took off 2 bases at V and 0 bases at J, with 7 bases between the two ends. The CDR3 covers 14 residues. The V gene's germline CDR1 is DFQATT and CDR2 SNEGSKA (reference sequence). This CDR3 is CSARQTANTGELFF. The CDR3 coding sequence is TGCAGTGCTAGACAGACCGCGAACACCGGGGAGCTGTTTTTT.

Details on this clonotype: The junction and the germline gene differ at one end; a read error may be behind it. The genes are TRBV6-2 or TRBV6-3 and TRBJ2-4, with D possibly matching TRBD2 (5 bases). This CDR3 is built from 15 residues. The germline gives CDR1 MNHEY, CDR2 SVGEGT. CDR3 in DNA: TGTGCCAACAGTCGACTACAACTAGCCAAAAACATTCAGTACTTC. Its protein product is CANSRLQLAKNIQYF.